This T cell receptor (beta chain) was captured in a study of shared clonotypes between healthy human individuals. The V end was cut by 5 bases, the J end by 7 bases, with 11 bases between. Germline V CDR1 and CDR2: MNHEY, SVGAGI. The CDR3 is 13 amino acids. Naive CD8 cells lacked CD45RO and underwent positive selection for CCR7, leaving out terminally differentiated effector memory CD45RA+ cells. This table comes from immunoSEQ multiplex PCR, and its TCRdb copy is limited to in-frame clones, with some not included. The repertoire has millions of clones, just under 95% of them found once; the top ten carry 1.1%.

The chain employs TRBV6-5 and TRBJ2-2; D is ambiguous. The receptor comes from a man between 18 and 35 years old in good health. The specimen was naive CD8+ T cells sorted from blood. CDR3 loop: CASSPILGGELFF. For the CDR3, the DNA is TGTGCCAGCAGTCCTATCTTGGGCGGGGAGCTGTTTTTT.